These T cell receptor beta chains were read from a single sample in a study of blood T cell repertoires in COVID-19. Libraries were prepared by immunoSEQ multiplex PCR; TCRdb keeps only in-frame clonotypes and omits some of them. Of a few hundred thousand clones listed, roughly nine tenths are singletons. Sequencing was carried out using PBMCs or T cells enriched from blood (not recorded which). The receptor source for this set is a woman in her twenties or thirties who had recovered from COVID-19. Each CDR3 is given with its conserved first and last residue. Fields, in order: CDR3 protein, V gene.

CDR3: CSVRRGFSGNTIYF; V: TRBV29-1
CDR3: CASSFSGWDTEAFF; V: TRBV5-1
CDR3: CATSREAAWNSPLHF; V: TRBV15
CDR3: CASSPSGLSHEQYF; V: TRBV7-9
CDR3: CASSPLAGSGYTF; V: TRBV7-2
CDR3: CASSSGVGTDTEAFF; V: TRBV27
CDR3: CASSLGTGATEAFF; V: TRBV7-8
CDR3: CASSLAGSNYGYTF; V: TRBV13
CDR3: CASSPRTGFQDEQFF; V: TRBV5-4
CDR3: CATSREGLGGEKLFF; V: TRBV15
CDR3: CASTPFDRGYGYTF; V: TRBV19
CDR3: CASSVRAGGPDEQFF; V: TRBV5-1
CDR3: CASSYLAGNQETQYF; V: TRBV5-1
CDR3: CASSGQGASSYEQYF; V: TRBV2
CDR3: CASSLAVGQTNEQFF; V: TRBV5-1
CDR3: CASSYSGGRETQYF; V: TRBV6-5
CDR3: CASSLASWTGGVKETQYF; V: TRBV7-8
CDR3: CASSLGQGSTEAFF; V: TRBV5-1
CDR3: CASSAGGWNSYEQYF; V: TRBV9
CDR3: CASGGEVSPTETQYF; V: TRBV2
CDR3: CASREGLAGAAGELFF; V: TRBV2
CDR3: CATSREIQGGREKLFF; V: TRBV15
CDR3: CAWRLTGDTEAFF; V: TRBV30
CDR3: CASSLALQGSYEQYF; V: TRBV28
CDR3: CATSAAGTNYGYTF; V: TRBV24-1
CDR3: CASSPEWTPDTQYF; V: TRBV28
CDR3: CASSPRGMAEAFF; V: TRBV12-3/TRBV12-4
CDR3: CASSLFGARGGWSTDTQYF; V: TRBV5-4
CDR3: CASRIDRGSETQYF; V: TRBV6-5
CDR3: CASSYLDRGLPEQYF; V: TRBV6-5
CDR3: CASSTGVSEAFF; V: TRBV6-5
CDR3: CACGTYNEQFF; V: TRBV30
CDR3: CASSPYQRQGYEQFF; V: TRBV18
CDR3: CASSGQGRDNEKLFF; V: TRBV9
CDR3: CASSYSSGLPGYEQYF; V: TRBV6-5
CDR3: CASIGPGAQYF; V: TRBV28
CDR3: CASSGTGQYF; V: TRBV2
CDR3: CASSLLGLAGGSTDTQYF; V: TRBV5-1
CDR3: CASRYGTGVSGEQFF; V: TRBV6-5
CDR3: CASSLEPTGSYGYTF; V: TRBV5-1
CDR3: CASSRQGLGTEAFF; V: TRBV2
CDR3: CASRGTGGQAPLHF; V: TRBV6-5
CDR3: CASSLEGKAGNTIYF; V: TRBV7-2
CDR3: CASRSGLGYNEQFF; V: TRBV28
CDR3: CASSADGPGQHTDTQYF; V: TRBV9
CDR3: CATSRDSPGAGNTIYF; V: TRBV15
CDR3: CASSRTGDNSPLHF; V: TRBV4-1
CDR3: CASSESIAETQYF; V: TRBV10-2
CDR3: CASSSRLAGSTDTQYF; V: TRBV5-1
CDR3: CASSLDPGMGQPQHF; V: TRBV5-4
CDR3: CASSSPGTGITDTQYF; V: TRBV13
CDR3: CASSPPTGVQYF; V: TRBV28
CDR3: CASQVGETNQPQHF; V: TRBV12-5
CDR3: CASSPGTTGADEPQHF; V: TRBV7-8
CDR3: CASSDLGGYNSPLHF; V: TRBV2
CDR3: CASSVRTESNEKLFF; V: TRBV5-1
CDR3: CAWSVTGNQPQHF; V: TRBV30
CDR3: CASSPARGGVREADLFF; V: TRBV11-2